This T cell receptor (beta chain) was retrieved from a study of beta chain features in type 1 diabetes. Expressed TCRB transcripts were sequenced because the isolated RNA had all been reverse transcribed beforehand. Sequenced by immunoSEQ multiplex PCR; TCRdb stores in-frame clones only, minus some. The data show some 300,000 clones, roughly 8% seen once. This clone has more than one count but fewer than ten. From germline, CDR1 is SNHLY and CDR2 FYNNEI. The length of the CDR3 is 13 residues. Trimming took off 3 bases at V and 5 bases at J, with 10 bases between the two ends. This TCR came from a woman in her late teens or twenties in good health. This chain joins TRBV2 and TRBJ2-5; D unclear. Sequencing was carried out using central memory CD4+ T cells from blood. This CDR3 is CASSEVELETQYF. The DNA of the CDR3 is TGTGCCAGCAGTGAGGTAGAGCTGGAGACCCAGTACTTC.